The clone carrying this T cell receptor (beta chain) was seen repeatedly, ten times or more. Germline V gives CDR1 DFQATT, CDR2 SNEGSKA (reference sequence). The CDR3 has 15 amino acids. Trimming shortened V by 6 bases and J by 2 bases, and 19 bases separated the two germline ends. Each CDR3 protein gets one entry after TCRdb re-called the 5' RACE reads with MiXCR. The sample lists tens of thousands of distinct CDR3 sequences, 5.5% to 6.5% occurring once. This record belongs to a study of early T cells in non-severe SARS-CoV-2 infection. Input material: whole blood. This clonotype was obtained from an adult who was a healthcare worker with PCR-confirmed SARS-CoV-2 infection or an uninfected control (not recorded which). J is TRBJ1-1 and V is TRBV20-1; D perhaps matches TRBD1 (5 bases). CDR3 DNA: TGCAGTGCCGGGGCGCCGACAGCGTCAAACACTGAAGCTTTCTTT. Translating gives CSAGAPTASNTEAFF.